This T cell receptor (beta chain) was obtained from a study of breast tumors, draining lymph nodes, adjacent tissues. This clonotype was recorded many times. This CDR3 contains 16 residues. Germline V lookup: CDR1 LGHNA, CDR2 YNFKEQ. V lost 0 bases to trimming and J lost 2 bases; unmatched junction nucleotides: 5. One entry per CDR3 protein results from TCRdb running MiXCR on the multiplex PCR reads. The table lists around 19,000 distinct CDR3 sequences, less than 35% of them singletons. The J gene is TRBJ2-7, the V gene TRBV4-2, with TRBD2 identical over 9 bases. Sequenced: breast tumor tissue. This TCR was recovered from a female donor with breast cancer. Some clones in this sample may be carry-over from other donors' samples. The CDR3 loop reads CASSQDAVAGAYEQYF. In DNA form, the CDR3 reads TGTGCCAGCAGCCAAGATGCGGTAGCGGGAGCCTACGAGCAGTACTTC.